This T cell receptor beta chain derives from a study of synovial regulatory T cells in juvenile arthritis. Overall study: Treatments: a few naive, 6 or 7 methotrexate, one methotrexate plus infliximab, one unknown. Findings of the study overall: Largely private between patients, iaTreg TCR repertoires showed partial overlap with synovial Teff and blood CPL repertoires. Synovial Treg CDR3 sequences overlapped more with iaTregs than other circulating Tregs.

CDR1 is MNHEY, CDR2 SVGAGI, per germline. The CDR3 covers 15 residues. DNA is not recorded here. Assay used: immunoSEQ multiplex PCR; TCRdb lists only in-frame clones, some missing. Found here are about 10,000 clones; the top ten clones hold more than 0.85%. Patients were aged median about 12 years with disease lasting median roughly seven years. A note on this clone: Its antigen is not identified.

This chain links TRBV6-5 with TRBJ2-3; the D call of TRBD2 rests on TCRdb alone, since no DNA is present to check it. This receptor was identified in a donor aged 2 to 35 with juvenile idiopathic arthritis. Sequencing input: Treg cells from blood. Subset defined: remaining (HLA-DR-negative) circulating blood Treg cells. The CDR3 loop reads CASSFRGGGTDTQYF.